Described below is a single TCR beta chain sequence and its context. What it recognizes is unknown. Its ends do not fully match the called genes, so a read error is possible. TCRbeta libraries were built with three rounds of nested PCR, modified from ARM-PCR. MiXCR, applied by TCRdb to the multiplex PCR reads, yields one record per CDR3 protein. This sample carries 100,000 to 150,000 distinct CDR3 sequences, around three fifths of them seen once, and the ten largest clones take about 13%. This CDR3 spans 14 amino acids. Germline lookup yields CDR1 MNHEY and CDR2 SVGAGI. The sample originates from a study of tumor and adjacent non-tumor tissue in lung cancer. Points from the study as a whole: Tumor tissue had significantly higher TCR diversity than normal lung.

RNA was extracted from bulk tissue without any cell sorting. The TCR sequence derives from a man aged 30 to 45 with non-small cell lung cancer. The specimen was lung tumor tissue. V is TRBV6-5 and J is TRBJ1-2, with TRBD1 matching over 8 bases. As DNA, the CDR3 is TGTACCAGCAGTCACGACAGGGGAATGTATGGCTACACCTTC. Its translation is CTSSHDRGMYGYTF.